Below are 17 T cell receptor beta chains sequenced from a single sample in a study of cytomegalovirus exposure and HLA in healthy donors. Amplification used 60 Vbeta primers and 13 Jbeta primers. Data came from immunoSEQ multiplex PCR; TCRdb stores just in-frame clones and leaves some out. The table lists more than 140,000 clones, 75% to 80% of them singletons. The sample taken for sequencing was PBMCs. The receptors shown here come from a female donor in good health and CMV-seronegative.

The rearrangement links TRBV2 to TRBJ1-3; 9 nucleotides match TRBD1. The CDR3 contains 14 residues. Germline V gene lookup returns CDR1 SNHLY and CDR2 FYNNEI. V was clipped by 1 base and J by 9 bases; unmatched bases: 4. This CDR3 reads CASSEVGQGATIYF. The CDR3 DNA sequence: TGTGCCAGCAGTGAAGTGGGACAGGGTGCCACCATATATTTT. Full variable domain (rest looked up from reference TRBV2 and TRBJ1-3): EPEVTQTPSHQVTQMGQEVILRCVPISNHLYFYWYRQILGQKVEFLVSFYNNEISEKSEIFDDQFSVERPDGSNFTLKIRSTKLEDSAMYFCASSEVGQGATIYFGEGSWLTVV.

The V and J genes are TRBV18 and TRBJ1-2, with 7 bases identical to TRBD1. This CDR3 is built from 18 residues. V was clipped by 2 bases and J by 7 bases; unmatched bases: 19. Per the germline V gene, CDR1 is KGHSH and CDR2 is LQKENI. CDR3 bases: TGTGCCAGCTCACCAAATCCGGGACAGCCGACTTCCTATGGTGGCTACACCTTC. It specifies CASSPNPGQPTSYGGYTF.

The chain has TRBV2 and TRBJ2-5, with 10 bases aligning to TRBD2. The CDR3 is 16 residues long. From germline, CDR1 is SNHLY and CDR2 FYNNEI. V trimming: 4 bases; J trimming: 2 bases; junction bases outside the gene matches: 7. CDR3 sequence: CASSGWTSGVQETQYF. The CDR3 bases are TGTGCCAGCAGTGGATGGACTAGCGGAGTTCAAGAGACCCAGTACTTC. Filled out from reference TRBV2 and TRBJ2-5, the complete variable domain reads EPEVTQTPSHQVTQMGQEVILRCVPISNHLYFYWYRQILGQKVEFLVSFYNNEISEKSEIFDDQFSVERPDGSNFTLKIRSTKLEDSAMYFCASSGWTSGVQETQYFGPGTRLLVL.

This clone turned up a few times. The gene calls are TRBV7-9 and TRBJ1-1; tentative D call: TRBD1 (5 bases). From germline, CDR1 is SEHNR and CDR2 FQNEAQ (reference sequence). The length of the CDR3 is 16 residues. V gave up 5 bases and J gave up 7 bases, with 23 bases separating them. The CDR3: CASSPRGGSGTVEAFF. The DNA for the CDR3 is TGTGCCAGCAGCCCTAGGGGAGGGTCAGGGACGGTTGAAGCTTTCTTT.

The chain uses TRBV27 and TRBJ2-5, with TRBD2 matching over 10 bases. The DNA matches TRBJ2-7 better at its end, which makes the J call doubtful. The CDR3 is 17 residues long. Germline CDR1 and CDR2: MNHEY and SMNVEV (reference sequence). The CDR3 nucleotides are TGTGCCAGCAGCCCGAAACCTCTAGCGGGGGACTCCTACGAGCAGTACTTC. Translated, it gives CASSPKPLAGDSYEQYF.

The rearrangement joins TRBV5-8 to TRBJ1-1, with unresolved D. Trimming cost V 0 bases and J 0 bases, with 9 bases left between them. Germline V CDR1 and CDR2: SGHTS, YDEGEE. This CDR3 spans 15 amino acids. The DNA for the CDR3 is TGTGCCAGCAGCTTGGGACTGAGGATGAACACTGAAGCTTTCTTT. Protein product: CASSLGLRMNTEAFF.

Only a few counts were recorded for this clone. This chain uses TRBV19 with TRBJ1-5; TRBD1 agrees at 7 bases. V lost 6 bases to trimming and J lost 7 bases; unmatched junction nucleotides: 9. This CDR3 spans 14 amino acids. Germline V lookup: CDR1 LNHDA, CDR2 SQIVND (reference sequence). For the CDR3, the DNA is TGTGCCAGTAGGACAGGACAGGAGTTGCAGCCCCAGCATTTT. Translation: CASRTGQELQPQHF.

Here the CDR3 reads CASSFGDTLYEQYF. The CDR3 DNA follows: TGCGCCAGCAGCTTTGGGGACACCCTCTACGAGCAGTACTTC. The chain joins TRBV5-1 to TRBJ2-7; a weak D match, TRBD1 (6 bases). Germline assignment: CDR1 SGHRS and CDR2 YFSETQ. The CDR3 is made up of 14 amino acids. V lost 2 bases and J 3 bases, leaving 12 bases between the germline ends.

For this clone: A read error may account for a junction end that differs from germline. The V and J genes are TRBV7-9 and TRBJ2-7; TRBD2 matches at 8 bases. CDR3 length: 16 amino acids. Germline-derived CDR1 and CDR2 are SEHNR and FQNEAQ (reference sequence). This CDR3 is CSSSLVRAGETYEQYF. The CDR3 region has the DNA TGTTCCAGCAGCTTAGTCAGAGCGGGGGAAACCTACGAGCAGTACTTC. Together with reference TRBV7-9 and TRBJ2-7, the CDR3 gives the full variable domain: DTGVSQNPRHKITKRGQNVTFRCDPISEHNRLYWYRQTLGQGPEFLTYFQNEAQLEKSRLLSDRFSAERPKGSFSTLEIQRTEQGDSAMYLCSSSLVRAGETYEQYFGPGTRLTVT.

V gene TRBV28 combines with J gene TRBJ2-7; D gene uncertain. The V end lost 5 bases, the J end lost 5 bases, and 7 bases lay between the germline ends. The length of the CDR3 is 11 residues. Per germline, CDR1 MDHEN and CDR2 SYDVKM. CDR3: CASSPGDEQYF. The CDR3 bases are TGTGCCAGCAGTCCCGGAGACGAGCAGTACTTC. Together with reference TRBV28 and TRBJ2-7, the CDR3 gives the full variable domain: DVKVTQSSRYLVKRTGEKVFLECVQDMDHENMFWYRQDPGLGLRLIYFSYDVKMKEKGDIPEGYSVSREKKERFSLILESASTNQTSMYLCASSPGDEQYFGPGTRLTVT.

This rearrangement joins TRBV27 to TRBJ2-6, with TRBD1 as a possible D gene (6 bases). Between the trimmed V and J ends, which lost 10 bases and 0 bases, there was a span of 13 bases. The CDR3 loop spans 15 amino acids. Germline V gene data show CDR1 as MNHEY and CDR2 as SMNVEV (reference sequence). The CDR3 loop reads CATRDTGSGANVLTF. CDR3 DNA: TGTGCCACCCGGGACACGGGCTCTGGGGCCAACGTCCTGACTTTC.

The chain's CDR3 is CASSSAPDRGREGYTF. DNA of the CDR3: TGTGCCAGCAGTTCCGCCCCGGACAGGGGGCGCGAGGGCTACACCTTC. This chain uses TRBV28 with TRBJ1-2; 11 bases match TRBD1. Germline V gives CDR1 MDHEN, CDR2 SYDVKM. V dropped 4 bases and J dropped 8; count of bases not matched to a gene: 12. The CDR3 has 16 amino acids.

The CDR3: CASSPLGGLGNEQFF. The CDR3 DNA reads TGTGCCAGCAGCCCTCTCGGGGGGCTGGGGAATGAGCAGTTCTTC. V gene TRBV11-2 combines with J gene TRBJ2-1; the D gene is possibly TRBD2 (7 bases). V lost 5 bases and J lost 7, with 18 bases in between. This CDR3 has 15 residues. The germline V gene has CDR1 SGHAT and CDR2 FQNNGV.

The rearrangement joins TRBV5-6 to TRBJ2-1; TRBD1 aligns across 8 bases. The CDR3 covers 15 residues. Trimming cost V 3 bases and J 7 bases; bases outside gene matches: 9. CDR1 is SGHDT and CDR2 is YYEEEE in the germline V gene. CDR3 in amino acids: CASSWRRTGKNEQFF. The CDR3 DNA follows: TGTGCCAGCAGCTGGCGAAGGACAGGGAAGAATGAGCAGTTCTTC.

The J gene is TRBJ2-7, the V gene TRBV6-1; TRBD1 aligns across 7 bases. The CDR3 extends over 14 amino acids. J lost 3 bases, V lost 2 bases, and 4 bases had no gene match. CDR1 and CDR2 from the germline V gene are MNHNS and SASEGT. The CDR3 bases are TGTGCCAGCAGTGAACAGGGGGTTTACTACGAGCAGTACTTC. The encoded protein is CASSEQGVYYEQYF.

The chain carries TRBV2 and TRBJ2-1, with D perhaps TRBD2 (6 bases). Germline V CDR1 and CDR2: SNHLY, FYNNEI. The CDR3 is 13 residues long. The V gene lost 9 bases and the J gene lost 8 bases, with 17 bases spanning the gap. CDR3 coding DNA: TGTGCCAGAGAAGGGGCTCGGAGGGATGAGCAGTTCTTC. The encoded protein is CAREGARRDEQFF.

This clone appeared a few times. The CDR3 region is CAWSGGSGIDEKLFF. In nucleotides, the CDR3 is TGTGCCTGGAGTGGGGGGAGCGGGATAGACGAAAAACTGTTTTTT. V usage is TRBV30 and J usage is TRBJ1-4, with D perhaps TRBD1 (5 bases). The CDR3 runs 15 residues. Germline values: CDR1 GTSNPN, CDR2 SVGIG (reference sequence). Trimming cost V 1 base and J 8 bases, with 17 bases left between them.